The 25 T cell receptor beta chains in this list originate from one sample, sequenced in a study of blood T cells in healthy people across ages. With a J-beta primer mix and a sample-barcoded 5' primer, a second PCR ran about 7 to 12 cycles. TCRdb processed the 5' RACE reads anew with MiXCR; each CDR3 protein has one entry. The sample lists some 1.7 million distinct CDR3 sequences, roughly 28% seen once, with over 7% in the top ten. The sample taken for sequencing was blood. These receptors were obtained from a young woman in good health.

In its sample, this clonotype was seen many times. The chain links TRBV12-3 or TRBV12-4 to TRBJ2-3, with 10 bases fitting TRBD2. The CDR3 is 13 residues long. V shed 6 bases and J 6 bases; nucleotides not matched to a gene: 3. CDR3 DNA sequence: TGTGCCAGCAGCCGAGCGGGGGGGGATACGCAGTATTTT. Its translation: CASSRAGGDTQYF.

The chain recombines TRBV20-1 with TRBJ1-5; 7 bases align to TRBD1. The V gene end was trimmed by 2 bases and the J gene end by 2 bases; junction bases not matched to a gene: 6. Per germline, CDR1 DFQATT and CDR2 SNEGSKA (reference sequence). CDR3 length: 15 residues. This chain's CDR3 is CSARFEGAGNQPQHF. CDR3 DNA sequence: TGCAGTGCTAGATTTGAGGGGGCGGGCAATCAGCCCCAGCATTTT.

This chain uses TRBV10-1 with TRBJ2-3; D unclear. The germline gives CDR1 WNHNN, CDR2 SYGVQD (reference sequence). The CDR3 is 16 amino acids. Trimming stripped 0 bases from V and 8 bases from J, with 18 bases between. CDR3 sequence: CASSESTPSWPPTQYF. DNA of the CDR3: TGCGCCAGCAGTGAGTCGACTCCTAGTTGGCCGCCTACGCAGTATTTT.

The rearrangement links TRBV6-6 to TRBJ2-7, with 12 nucleotides matching TRBD2. Looked up from germline, CDR1 is MNHNY and CDR2 is SVGAGI (reference sequence). CDR3 length: 14 residues. V shed 7 bases and J 7 bases; nucleotides not matched to a gene: 8. CDR3 residues: CASKRLAGAGEQYF. CDR3 sequence (DNA): TGTGCCAGCAAGCGACTAGCGGGGGCGGGAGAGCAGTACTTC.

The CDR3 is CASSPGGGRNIQYF. The CDR3 coding sequence is TGTGCCAGCAGCCCGGGGGGGGGGCGGAACATTCAGTACTTC. The gene calls are TRBV2 and TRBJ2-4; 8 nucleotides align to TRBD2. Trimming cost V 6 bases and J 7 bases; bases outside gene matches: 8. The germline V gene encodes CDR1 SNHLY and CDR2 FYNNEI. This CDR3 is 14 amino acids long.

This clonotype was detected many times. The chain is built from TRBV7-8 and TRBJ2-7; 9 nucleotides match TRBD2. Per the germline V gene, CDR1 is SGHVS and CDR2 is FQNEAQ. The trim removed 7 bases at V and 4 bases at J, leaving 20 bases unmatched. The CDR3 runs to 18 residues. The CDR3 sequence is CASTRTDSGTSSPYEQYF. Written as DNA, the CDR3 is TGTGCCAGCACCCGCACAGACTCCGGGACTAGCAGCCCATACGAGCAGTACTTC. Filled out from reference TRBV7-8 and TRBJ2-7, the complete variable domain reads GAGVSQSPRYKVAKRGQDVALRCDPISGHVSLFWYQQALGQGPEFLTYFQNEAQLDKSGLPSDRFFAERPEGSVSTLKIQRTQQEDSAVYLCASTRTDSGTSSPYEQYFGPGTRLTVT.

J is TRBJ2-5 and V is TRBV7-2, with TRBD2 matching over 13 bases. V dropped 8 bases and J dropped 2; count of bases not matched to a gene: 2. This CDR3 has 14 residues. Germline-derived CDR1 and CDR2 are SGHTA and FQGNSA. The CDR3 sequence is CASGLAGVQETQYF. The CDR3 bases are TGTGCCAGCGGACTAGCGGGAGTTCAAGAGACCCAGTACTTC.

This clonotype was picked up a small number of times. The genes are TRBV12-3 or TRBV12-4 and TRBJ2-1; no reliable D call. The CDR3 is made up of 15 amino acids. Between the trimmed V and J ends, which lost 6 bases and 4 bases, there was a span of 16 bases. CDR3 bases: TGTGCCAGCAGATGGAACCCAGACTCGTACAATGAGCAGTTCTTC. Protein product: CASRWNPDSYNEQFF.

The CDR3 reads CASTDRANYGYTF. The DNA for the CDR3 is TGTGCCAGCACCGACAGGGCGAACTATGGCTACACCTTC. The genes are TRBV7-9 and TRBJ1-2; 7 bases fit TRBD1. V trimming: 7 bases; J trimming: 2 bases; junction bases outside the gene matches: 4. The CDR3 totals 13 residues. In germline, CDR1 is SEHNR, CDR2 FQNEAQ (reference sequence).

This clonotype was seen at least ten times. The J gene is TRBJ2-5, the V gene TRBV7-2; D remains unclear. Germline V gene sequence: CDR1 SGHTA, CDR2 FQGNSA. V lost 4 bases and J lost 1, with 7 bases in between. The CDR3 is 13 amino acids. The CDR3 protein is CASSSKIQETQYF. The CDR3 DNA reads TGTGCCAGCAGCTCGAAGATCCAAGAGACCCAGTACTTC.

This chain uses TRBV7-9 with TRBJ2-5, with 11 bases fitting TRBD2. Trimming cost V 3 bases and J 11 bases; bases outside gene matches: 11. CDR1 and CDR2 (germline): SEHNR, FQNEAQ (reference sequence). The CDR3 is made up of 15 amino acids. The CDR3 is CASSFTSGSVGEQYF. Written as DNA, the CDR3 is TGTGCCAGCAGCTTCACTAGCGGGAGTGTCGGTGAGCAGTACTTC.

This clonotype has just a few counts. The chain is built from TRBV7-2 and TRBJ1-5; D is perhaps TRBD1 (5 bases). The CDR3 extends over 15 amino acids. V lost 1 base and J 5 bases, leaving 12 bases between the germline ends. CDR1 and CDR2 (germline): SGHTA, FQGNSA. The CDR3 protein is CASSLERQGYQPQHF. As DNA, the CDR3 is TGTGCCAGCAGCTTAGAAAGGCAGGGATATCAGCCCCAGCATTTT.

The chain combines TRBV20-1 with TRBJ2-2, with a tentative D call TRBD1 (6 bases). The CDR3 sequence is 15 residues long. Germline CDR1 is DFQATT and CDR2 is SNEGSKA (reference sequence). V was pared by 4 bases and J by 0 bases, with 12 bases between. The CDR3 region is CSANTGHSNTGELFF. The CDR3 nucleotides are TGCAGTGCTAATACAGGGCACTCGAACACCGGGGAGCTGTTTTTT.

Turning to this clonotype: A read error may account for a junction end that differs from germline. The rearrangement joins TRBV29-1 to TRBJ2-4, with D perhaps matching TRBD1 or TRBD2 (5 bases each). From germline, CDR1 is SQVTM and CDR2 ANQGSEA. The CDR3 runs to 14 residues. DNA for the CDR3: TGCAGCGTTGAGGGACGCGGAACCAAAAACATTCGGTACTTC. It translates to CSVEGRGTKNIRYF.

This chain joins TRBV29-1 and TRBJ2-1; TRBD2 matches at 13 bases. CDR3 size: 15 residues. Germline CDR1 and CDR2: SQVTM and ANQGSEA. The V gene end was trimmed by 8 bases and the J gene end by 3 bases; junction bases not matched to a gene: 7. The CDR3 DNA reads TGCAGCACGTCTGGGACTAGCGGGGTCTACAATGAGCAGTTCTTC. Residues: CSTSGTSGVYNEQFF.

As for this clonotype: A much larger clone lies one base from this, so it may be a read error. The chain employs TRBV11-2 and TRBJ2-1; 9 bases align to TRBD1. CDR3 length equals 16 residues. Germline CDR1 is SGHAT and CDR2 is FQNNGV. CDR3 nucleotide sequence: TGTGCCAGCGGCTTAGCCACCGGGACAGGGACGCGTGAGCAGTTCTTC. It yields the protein CASGLATGTGTREQFF.

This sequence joins TRBV25-1 and TRBJ1-5; 9 bases align to TRBD1. The CDR3 is made up of 15 amino acids. CDR1 MGHDK and CDR2 SYGVNS come from the germline V gene. V dropped 3 bases and J dropped 5; count of bases not matched to a gene: 5. This chain's CDR3 is CASSEGQGRDQPQHF. As DNA, the CDR3 is TGTGCCAGCAGTGAGGGACAGGGCAGAGATCAGCCCCAGCATTTT.

The DNA for the CDR3 is TGTGCCAGCAGCGAGACAGGGGGGGAGACTGAAGCTTTCTTT. It codes for CASSETGGETEAFF. The chain recombines TRBV9 with TRBJ1-1, with TRBD1 matching over 9 bases. Germline assignment: CDR1 SGDLS and CDR2 YYNGEE. The CDR3 covers 14 residues. V lost 3 bases to trimming and J lost 5 bases; unmatched junction nucleotides: 5.

The rearrangement joins TRBV28 to TRBJ2-1; perhaps TRBD2 as D (5 bases). V was cut by 8 bases and J by 3 bases, with 11 bases left in between. The CDR3 loop spans 13 amino acids. Germline-derived CDR1 and CDR2 are MDHEN and SYDVKM. The CDR3 is CASLARGYNEQFF. The DNA for the CDR3 is TGTGCCAGCTTAGCGAGAGGCTACAATGAGCAGTTCTTC.

This chain joins TRBV15 and TRBJ1-5, with D possibly matching TRBD1 (6 bases). Looked up from germline, CDR1 is LNHNV and CDR2 is YYDKDF (reference sequence). The CDR3 has 15 residues. The ends were cut back, 1 base at V and 4 bases at J, with 11 bases in the middle. CDR3: CATSRGDNGNQPQHF. The CDR3 DNA reads as TGTGCCACCAGCAGAGGGGACAATGGGAATCAGCCCCAGCATTTT.

This clonotype has ten or more counts. The chain recombines TRBV7-9 with TRBJ2-3; TRBD2 aligns across 10 bases. Germline assignment: CDR1 SEHNR and CDR2 FQNEAQ (reference sequence). The CDR3 has 15 residues. The ends lost 3 bases at V and 6 bases at J; junction bases unmatched: 6. The CDR3 coding sequence is TGTGCCAGCAGCTTCCGAGCGGGAGGGATGGATACGCAGTATTTT. This codes for CASSFRAGGMDTQYF.

This chain links TRBV5-1 with TRBJ2-1; a possible D gene is TRBD2 (6 bases). The CDR3 extends over 18 amino acids. Germline values: CDR1 SGHRS, CDR2 YFSETQ. The germline V and J ends were trimmed by 0 bases and 0 bases, with 16 bases remaining between them. The CDR3 region is CASSLAGGRSVSYNEQFF. DNA of the CDR3: TGCGCCAGCAGCTTGGCCGGGGGAAGGAGCGTCTCCTACAATGAGCAGTTCTTC.

This clonotype showed up just a few times. CDR3 residues: CASSFNSVNEQFF. The DNA for the CDR3 is TGTGCCAGCAGTTTTAATAGCGTCAATGAGCAGTTCTTC. This chain connects TRBV6-6 to TRBJ2-1; TRBD2 is a possible D gene (5 bases). Trimming removed 4 bases from V and 6 bases from J, with 10 bases in between. The CDR3 totals 13 residues. The V gene's germline CDR1 is MNHNY and CDR2 SVGAGI (reference sequence).

The V gene is TRBV20-1, the J gene TRBJ2-1; D ambiguous. The CDR3 extends over 14 amino acids. Germline assignment: CDR1 DFQATT and CDR2 SNEGSKA (reference sequence). Trimming took 0 bases from V and 1 from J, leaving 7 bases between them. CDR3 residues: CSAREAGSYNEQFF. CDR3 coding DNA: TGCAGTGCTAGAGAAGCCGGGTCCTACAATGAGCAGTTCTTC.

The rearrangement links TRBV28 to TRBJ1-4, with D unresolved. V lost 7 bases and J lost 8, with 11 bases in between. The CDR3 has 12 residues. Per the germline V gene, CDR1 is MDHEN and CDR2 is SYDVKM. The CDR3 sequence: CASTLLPEKLFF. The CDR3 region has the DNA TGTGCCAGCACCCTTTTACCCGAAAAACTGTTTTTT.